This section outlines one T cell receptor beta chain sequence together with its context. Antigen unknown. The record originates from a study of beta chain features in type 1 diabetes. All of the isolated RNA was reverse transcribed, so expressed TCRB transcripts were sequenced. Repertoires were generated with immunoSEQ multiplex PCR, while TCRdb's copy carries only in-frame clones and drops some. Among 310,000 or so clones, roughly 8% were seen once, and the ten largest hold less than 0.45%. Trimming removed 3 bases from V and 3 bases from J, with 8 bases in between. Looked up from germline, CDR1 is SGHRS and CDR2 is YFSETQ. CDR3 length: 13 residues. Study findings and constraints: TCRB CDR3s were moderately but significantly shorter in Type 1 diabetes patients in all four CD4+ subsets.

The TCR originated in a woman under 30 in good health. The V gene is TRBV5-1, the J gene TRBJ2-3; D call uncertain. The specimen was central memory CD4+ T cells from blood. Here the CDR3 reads CASSSINTDTQYF. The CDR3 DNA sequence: TGCGCCAGCAGCTCCATTAATACAGATACGCAGTATTTT.